Below are 27 T cell receptor beta chains sequenced from a single sample in a study of blood T cell repertoires in COVID-19 (dated by TCRdb to the early 2020s). The library was obtained by the immunoSEQ multiplex PCR assay. The table comes from immuneACCESS by way of TCRdb, which keeps in-frame sequences with V and J called. Part of the clones is missing from these tables; in studies checked, under half for an unresolved V gene and the rest for unknown reasons. The sample has a few hundred thousand clones on record, about 90% of them singletons. Jointly, the top ten make up almost 3% of the sample. The sample taken for sequencing was PBMCs or T cells enriched from blood (not recorded which). The origin of the receptors is a woman in her 30s who had recovered from COVID-19.

The V call is TRBV9, the J call TRBJ2-3; D is perhaps TRBD2 (6 bases). CDR3 length: 16 residues. CDR1 is SGDLS, CDR2 YYNGEE, per germline. Trimming cost V 3 bases and J 4 bases, with 18 bases left between them. CDR3 residues: CASSAREKGWADTQYF. CDR3 nucleotides: TGTGCCAGCAGCGCTCGGGAGAAGGGGTGGGCAGATACGCAGTATTTT. Based on the CDR3 plus reference TRBV9 and TRBJ2-3, the full variable domain is DSGVTQTPKHLITATGQRVTLRCSPRSGDLSVYWYQQSLDQGLQFLIQYYNGEERAKGNILERFSAQQFPDLHSELNLSSLELGDSALYFCASSAREKGWADTQYFGPGTRLTVL.

The chain is built from TRBV6-2 or TRBV6-3 and TRBJ2-1; 9 bases are a match to TRBD1. V was clipped by 6 bases and J by 3 bases; unmatched bases: 6. Germline CDR1 is MNHEY and CDR2 is SVGEGT. The CDR3 is made up of 15 amino acids. CDR3 in amino acids: CASSHRDRDYNEQFF. Here the CDR3 DNA reads TGTGCCAGCAGCCACCGGGACAGGGACTACAATGAGCAGTTCTTC.

CDR3 DNA: TGTGCCAGCAGCGTAGACAGGGTTGGGGAAAAACTGTTTTTT. As protein: CASSVDRVGEKLFF. The chain recombines TRBV9 with TRBJ1-4; D possibly corresponds to TRBD1 (6 bases). CDR3 length: 14 amino acids. Per germline, CDR1 SGDLS and CDR2 YYNGEE. The germline V and J ends were trimmed by 0 bases and 8 bases, with 11 bases remaining between them. The whole variable domain, filled in from reference TRBV9 and TRBJ1-4, reads DSGVTQTPKHLITATGQRVTLRCSPRSGDLSVYWYQQSLDQGLQFLIQYYNGEERAKGNILERFSAQQFPDLHSELNLSSLELGDSALYFCASSVDRVGEKLFFGSGTQLSVL.

The chain combines TRBV7-2 with TRBJ1-6; D remains unclear. The CDR3 runs 15 residues. The V gene's germline CDR1 is SGHTA and CDR2 FQGNSA. V was trimmed by 1 base and J by 3 bases, leaving 7 bases between them. The CDR3 sequence: CASSLGAGYNSPLHF. In DNA form, the CDR3 reads TGTGCCAGCAGCTTAGGGGCAGGCTATAATTCACCCCTCCACTTT.

This chain joins TRBV4-1 and TRBJ2-7; 8 bases map to TRBD1. The CDR3 contains 15 residues. The V segment lost 1 base and the J segment 0 bases; nucleotides outside the gene matches: 2. Germline CDR1 is MGHRA and CDR2 is YSYEKL. The CDR3 DNA reads TGCGCCAGCAGCCAAGCCGGGACAGGCTCCTACGAGCAGTACTTC. Its translation is CASSQAGTGSYEQYF.

The chain couples TRBV15 to TRBJ1-5; weak D call: TRBD1 (5 bases). The CDR3 has 15 residues. Looked up from germline, CDR1 is LNHNV and CDR2 is YYDKDF (reference sequence). The ends were cut back, 3 bases at V and 2 bases at J, with 11 bases in the middle. CDR3 sequence reads: CATSSPGQGNQPQHF. CDR3 DNA sequence: TGTGCCACCAGCAGCCCTGGACAAGGCAATCAGCCCCAGCATTTT.

Only one count was recorded for this clone. The chain carries TRBV7-6 and TRBJ1-6; no clear D. The CDR3 consists of 15 residues. V was trimmed by 2 bases and J by 8 bases, leaving 13 bases between them. The germline V gene has CDR1 SGHVS and CDR2 FNYEAQ. For the CDR3, the DNA is TGTGCCAGCAGCTTAATTGCCGGGAGCCATTCACCCCTCCACTTT. Its protein product is CASSLIAGSHSPLHF.

The rearrangement uses TRBV5-1 and TRBJ2-2; TRBD2 is a possible D gene (7 bases). This CDR3 spans 14 amino acids. Trimming stripped 6 bases from V and 3 bases from J, with 12 bases between. CDR1 is SGHRS, CDR2 YFSETQ, per germline. The CDR3 DNA follows: TGCGCCAGCAACCAAGGGGGGGACACCGGGGAGCTGTTTTTT. This sequence encodes CASNQGGDTGELFF.

The V call is TRBV7-6, the J call TRBJ2-1; 9 nucleotides match TRBD2. CDR3 length: 16 amino acids. V trimming: 2 bases; J trimming: 9 bases; junction bases outside the gene matches: 11. Germline-derived CDR1 and CDR2 are SGHVS and FNYEAQ. The chain's CDR3 is CASSLQVAGVYSEQFF. The CDR3 DNA follows: TGTGCCAGCAGCTTACAAGTAGCGGGAGTTTATAGTGAGCAGTTCTTC.

The chain has TRBV5-1 and TRBJ2-3, with TRBD2 matching 7 bases. CDR1 SGHRS and CDR2 YFSETQ come from the germline V gene. Unmatched junction bases numbered 7, after V lost 0 bases and J lost 0 bases. There are 17 residues in the CDR3. CDR3 sequence (DNA): TGCGCCAGCAGCTTGGAGTTGCGGGGGTCTAGCACAGATACGCAGTATTTT. Its protein is CASSLELRGSSTDTQYF. Based on the CDR3 plus reference TRBV5-1 and TRBJ2-3, the full variable domain is KAGVTQTPRYLIKTRGQQVTLSCSPISGHRSVSWYQQTPGQGLQFLFEYFSETQRNKGNFPGRFSGRQFSNSRSEMNVSTLELGDSALYLCASSLELRGSSTDTQYFGPGTRLTVL.

CDR3 DNA: TGTGCCAGCAGTTTTCCTAGGCCCGGGACTAGCGGAGTTTACAATGAGCAGTTCTTC. Protein sequence: CASSFPRPGTSGVYNEQFF. The V call is TRBV27, the J call TRBJ2-1; 11 bases map to TRBD2. Germline V gene sequence: CDR1 MNHEY, CDR2 SMNVEV (reference sequence). With V trimmed by 3 bases and J by 4 bases, 14 bases remained unmatched. This CDR3 has 19 residues.

The J gene is TRBJ1-6, the V gene TRBV7-8; D not resolved. V dropped 5 bases and J dropped 4 bases, with 6 bases sitting between them. Germline V gives CDR1 SGHVS, CDR2 FQNEAQ. The CDR3 sequence is 13 residues long. CDR3 in amino acids: CASSHEYNSPLHF. The DNA of the CDR3 is TGTGCCAGCAGCCACGAGTATAATTCACCCCTCCACTTT. The whole variable domain, remainder taken from reference TRBV7-8 and TRBJ1-6, is GAGVSQSPRYKVAKRGQDVALRCDPISGHVSLFWYQQALGQGPEFLTYFQNEAQLDKSGLPSDRFFAERPEGSVSTLKIQRTQQEDSAVYLCASSHEYNSPLHFGNGTRLTVT.

The chain couples TRBV20-1 to TRBJ2-2, with D perhaps matching TRBD2 (5 bases). Germline V gene lookup returns CDR1 DFQATT and CDR2 SNEGSKA (reference sequence). Trimming shortened V by 7 bases and J by 4 bases, and 16 bases separated the two germline ends. The CDR3 runs 14 residues. CDR3 residues: CSGSRTQTTGELFF. The DNA for the CDR3 is TGCAGTGGTAGTAGGACTCAAACCACCGGGGAGCTGTTTTTT.

The V call is TRBV11-2, the J call TRBJ1-2; D remains unclear. The V and J ends lost 4 bases and 0 bases respectively, with 12 bases between them. The CDR3 is made up of 15 amino acids. Germline CDR1 SGHAT, CDR2 FQNNGV. The CDR3 DNA reads TGTGCCAGCAGCTCCGAGGGCGTAGCTAACTATGGCTACACCTTC. It specifies CASSSEGVANYGYTF.

The chain is built from TRBV27 and TRBJ2-3, with 13 bases fitting TRBD2. This CDR3 has 15 residues. With V trimmed by 7 bases and J by 2 bases, 3 bases remained unmatched. Germline V gene sequence: CDR1 MNHEY, CDR2 SMNVEV (reference sequence). In nucleotides, the CDR3 is TGTGCCAGCACGGGGACTAGCGGGGACACAGATACGCAGTATTTT. This gives the protein CASTGTSGDTDTQYF.

The chain links TRBV27 to TRBJ1-4; no clear D. CDR1 and CDR2 from the germline V gene are MNHEY and SMNVEV (reference sequence). Trimming stripped 5 bases from V and 1 base from J, with 11 bases between. The CDR3 consists of 15 residues. The CDR3 coding sequence is TGTGCCAGCAGTCCCGAACCGCGAACTAATGAAAAACTGTTTTTT. It is translated as CASSPEPRTNEKLFF.

This clone was observed once. This chain links TRBV15 with TRBJ2-1, with a weak D call TRBD2 (6 bases). Trimming cost V 0 bases and J 7 bases, with 16 bases left between them. The CDR3 is 16 residues long. Germline values: CDR1 LNHNV, CDR2 YYDKDF (reference sequence). Here the CDR3 reads CATSRDRLAAFNEQFF. For the CDR3, the DNA is TGTGCCACCAGCAGAGATCGCTTAGCGGCCTTTAATGAGCAGTTCTTC.

V is TRBV6-5 and J is TRBJ2-7; TRBD2 might be the D (5 bases). The CDR3 contains 16 residues. The V gene lost 0 bases and the J gene lost 6 bases, with 18 bases spanning the gap. Germline V gene data show CDR1 as MNHEY and CDR2 as SVGAGI. The CDR3 loop is CASSYSMGDWSLEQYF. CDR3 DNA: TGTGCCAGCAGTTACTCGATGGGAGACTGGAGTCTCGAGCAGTACTTC.

The rearrangement links TRBV24-1 to TRBJ2-4; no reliable D call. The CDR3 is made up of 13 amino acids. Deletions cut 1 base from V and 9 bases from J, with 9 bases between. Germline-derived CDR1 and CDR2 are KGHDR and SFDVKD. DNA for the CDR3: TGTGCCACCAGTGATTTCCTCGCCAGCATTCAGTACTTC. Protein product: CATSDFLASIQYF.

J is TRBJ2-3 and V is TRBV30; tentatively, D is TRBD1 (6 bases). V was clipped by 4 bases and J by 4 bases, with 9 bases between them. There are 12 residues in the CDR3. Per the germline V gene, CDR1 is GTSNPN and CDR2 is SVGIG (reference sequence). The CDR3 loop is CAWNAGADTQYF. CDR3 DNA: TGTGCCTGGAACGCAGGGGCAGATACGCAGTATTTT. Together with reference TRBV30 and TRBJ2-3, the CDR3 gives the full variable domain: SQTIHQWPATLVQPVGSPLSLECTVEGTSNPNLYWYRQAAGRGLQLLFYSVGIGQISSEVPQNLSASRPQDRQFILSSKKLLLSDSGFYLCAWNAGADTQYFGPGTRLTVL.

V gene TRBV5-1 combines with J gene TRBJ2-5; 9 nucleotides agree with TRBD1. There are 12 residues in the CDR3. Germline values: CDR1 SGHRS, CDR2 YFSETQ. The J segment lost 2 bases and the V segment lost 7 bases, leaving 0 bases of the junction unmatched. CDR3 loop: CASGTGQETQYF. The CDR3 DNA reads TGCGCCAGCGGGACAGGGCAAGAGACCCAGTACTTC.

V gene TRBV7-9 combines with J gene TRBJ2-7; 8 bases agree with TRBD1. The CDR3 spans 14 residues. J lost 5 bases, V lost 4 bases, and 7 bases had no gene match. Germline V CDR1 and CDR2: SEHNR, FQNEAQ (reference sequence). CDR3 DNA: TGTGCCAGCAGCTCAAACAGGGGGAAGAACGAGCAGTACTTC. It is translated as CASSSNRGKNEQYF. Filled out from reference TRBV7-9 and TRBJ2-7, the complete variable domain reads DTGVSQNPRHKITKRGQNVTFRCDPISEHNRLYWYRQTLGQGPEFLTYFQNEAQLEKSRLLSDRFSAERPKGSFSTLEIQRTEQGDSAMYLCASSSNRGKNEQYFGPGTRLTVT.

DNA for the CDR3: TGTGCCAGCAGCACCCGCGGGCCGTGCTCTGGGGCCAACGTCCTGACTTTC. Translated, it gives CASSTRGPCSGANVLTF. The V and J genes are TRBV21-1 and TRBJ2-6; TRBD2 is the table's D call, not checked against the DNA. TRBV21-1 is assigned pseudogene status. This CDR3 comprises 17 residues.

For this clone: Distinct nucleotide sequences in the sample also encode this CDR3. The V gene is TRBV3-1 (or the pseudogene TRBV3-2), the J gene TRBJ1-1; D is ambiguous. Germline V gene lookup returns CDR1 LGHDT and CDR2 YNNKEL (reference sequence). This CDR3 comprises 12 residues. The V and J ends lost 6 bases and 5 bases respectively, with 10 bases between them. DNA for the CDR3: TGTGCCAGCAGTCGGACGGGGACTGAAGCTTTCTTT. Translating it yields CASSRTGTEAFF.

The rearrangement links TRBV7-9 to TRBJ2-7; 9 nucleotides align to TRBD2. Looked up from germline, CDR1 is SEHNR and CDR2 is FQNEAQ (reference sequence). Trimming took 1 base from V and 2 from J; bases not matched to a gene: 3. The length of the CDR3 is 15 residues. In nucleotides, the CDR3 is TGTGCCAGCAGCTTAGTGAGCGGGGGGACCTACGAGCAGTACTTC. Encoded protein: CASSLVSGGTYEQYF.

This rearrangement joins TRBV14 to TRBJ1-2; D unresolved. Germline CDR1 and CDR2: SGHDN and FVKESK. This CDR3 has 13 amino acids. The V and J ends lost 1 base and 4 bases respectively, with 7 bases between them. CDR3 DNA: TGTGCCAGCAGCCAAGGAGGGTTCTATGGCTACACCTTC. Its protein product is CASSQGGFYGYTF.

The V call is TRBV10-3, the J call TRBJ2-7; D is unclear. V was trimmed by 0 bases and J by 1 base, leaving 7 bases between them. This CDR3 has 14 residues. CDR1 is ENHRY and CDR2 is SYGVKD in the germline V gene. The CDR3 loop reads CAISESSKSYEQYF. CDR3 DNA: TGTGCCATCAGTGAGTCTAGCAAATCCTACGAGCAGTACTTC.